These 32 T cell receptor beta chains came from one sample sequenced in a study of shared clonotypes between healthy human individuals. The method was immunoSEQ multiplex PCR; TCRdb's version includes in-frame clones alone and lacks a portion of them. The sample comprises approximately 530,000 clones, 90% to 96% of which are singletons, and around 0.067% rests with the top ten. Sequencing used naive CD4+ T cells sorted from blood. Specified subset: CD45RA+ positively selected. These receptors were collected from a woman under 40 in good health.

This chain uses TRBV2 with TRBJ1-4; perhaps TRBD1 as D (6 bases). V was shortened by 6 bases and J by 10 bases, with 18 bases between the two germline ends. CDR1 is SNHLY and CDR2 is FYNNEI in the germline V gene. This CDR3 has 14 amino acids. CDR3 sequence reads: CASRTDRGGVKLFF. CDR3 bases: TGTGCCAGCAGGACGGACCGGGGGGGCGTAAAACTGTTTTTT.

Notes on this clone: The same CDR3 can be traced to other DNA sequences in this sample. The CDR3 region is CASSVVGESTDTQYF. The CDR3 bases are TGTGCCAGCAGCGTAGTAGGGGAGAGCACAGATACGCAGTATTTT. V gene TRBV9 combines with J gene TRBJ2-3; D is tentatively TRBD1 or TRBD2 (5 bases each). Trimming shortened V by 0 bases and J by 0 bases, and 8 bases separated the two germline ends. Germline-derived CDR1 and CDR2 are SGDLS and YYNGEE. The CDR3 is 15 amino acids. The full variable domain, completed using reference TRBV9 and TRBJ2-3, is DSGVTQTPKHLITATGQRVTLRCSPRSGDLSVYWYQQSLDQGLQFLIQYYNGEERAKGNILERFSAQQFPDLHSELNLSSLELGDSALYFCASSVVGESTDTQYFGPGTRLTVL.

This sequence joins TRBV5-6 and TRBJ2-1, with 7 positions matching TRBD2. Per germline, CDR1 SGHDT and CDR2 YYEEEE. The V segment lost 2 bases and the J segment 7 bases; nucleotides outside the gene matches: 12. CDR3 size: 16 residues. In DNA form, the CDR3 reads TGTGCCAGCAGCTTAAGGAGGCTGGGACTAAGGAATGAGCAGTTCTTC. Translating gives CASSLRRLGLRNEQFF.

The CDR3 loop is CATSGQPEETQYF. DNA for the CDR3: TGTGCCACCTCAGGGCAACCTGAAGAGACCCAGTACTTC. The chain has TRBV28 and TRBJ2-5; possibly TRBD1 for D (5 bases). Trimming cost V 10 bases and J 3 bases, with 15 bases left between them. Germline CDR1 is MDHEN and CDR2 is SYDVKM. This CDR3 is 13 amino acids long.

V gene TRBV5-1 combines with J gene TRBJ2-3; 7 positions match TRBD2. V trimming: 0 bases; J trimming: 5 bases; junction bases outside the gene matches: 3. Per germline, CDR1 SGHRS and CDR2 YFSETQ. The length of the CDR3 is 14 residues. The CDR3 protein is CASSLGGRGDTQYF. DNA for the CDR3: TGCGCCAGCAGCTTGGGAGGGAGGGGAGATACGCAGTATTTT. The variable domain in full, completed from reference TRBV5-1 and TRBJ2-3, reads KAGVTQTPRYLIKTRGQQVTLSCSPISGHRSVSWYQQTPGQGLQFLFEYFSETQRNKGNFPGRFSGRQFSNSRSEMNVSTLELGDSALYLCASSLGGRGDTQYFGPGTRLTVL.

This clone has a single count. V gene TRBV28 combines with J gene TRBJ1-3; D unresolved. Trimming cost V 1 base and J 0 bases, with 10 bases left between them. The CDR3 has 16 residues. Germline assignment: CDR1 MDHEN and CDR2 SYDVKM. The CDR3 sequence is CASSLSWPSSGNTIYF. The CDR3 DNA follows: TGTGCCAGCAGTTTATCTTGGCCGAGCTCTGGAAACACCATATATTTT.

The chain employs TRBV15 and TRBJ2-7; TRBD2 is a possible D gene (5 bases). Germline-derived CDR1 and CDR2 are LNHNV and YYDKDF (reference sequence). The CDR3 totals 14 residues. V was shortened by 1 base and J by 2 bases, with 9 bases between the two germline ends. CDR3 loop: CATSRVGDAYEQYF. The CDR3 DNA reads as TGTGCCACCAGCAGAGTCGGGGATGCCTACGAGCAGTACTTC.

The J gene is TRBJ1-1, the V gene TRBV28, with TRBD1 as a possible D gene (6 bases). The CDR3 length is 13 residues. V lost 9 bases and J 1 base, leaving 12 bases between the germline ends. From germline, CDR1 is MDHEN and CDR2 SYDVKM. CDR3 nucleotides: TGTGCCAGTAGTGGGGGGCAGAACACTGAAGCTTTCTTT. It yields the protein CASSGGQNTEAFF.

J is TRBJ1-2 and V is TRBV29-1; weak D call: TRBD1 (5 bases). The CDR3 length is 11 residues. Germline loops: CDR1 SQVTM, CDR2 ANQGSEA. The V end was cut by 6 bases, the J end by 7 bases, with 12 bases between. The CDR3 loop reads CSVADSSGYTF. The CDR3 region has the DNA TGCAGCGTAGCAGACAGTTCTGGCTACACCTTC.

The chain couples TRBV7-9 to TRBJ1-1, with a possible D match to TRBD1 (5 bases). Germline CDR1 is SEHNR and CDR2 is FQNEAQ (reference sequence). Trimming cost V 5 bases and J 5 bases, with 27 bases left between them. The CDR3 has 18 residues. The CDR3 here is CASSLRGEHLESVTEAFF. The CDR3 DNA reads as TGTGCCAGCAGCCTACGGGGGGAACACCTTGAATCGGTAACTGAAGCTTTCTTT.

V usage is TRBV6-6 and J usage is TRBJ1-5; TRBD1 agrees at 7 bases. The CDR3 covers 13 residues. After removal of 5 bases from V and 2 bases from J, the junction contained 0 bases not matched to a gene. In germline, CDR1 is MNHNY, CDR2 SVGAGI (reference sequence). The CDR3 DNA reads as TGTGCCAGCAGTACAGGGGGCAATCAGCCCCAGCATTTT. This translates into CASSTGGNQPQHF.

The CDR3 DNA reads as TGCGCCAGCAGCAGCCCGAGCTTCGAAAAAAGCCGGGACAGGGACCAAGAGACCCAGTACTTC. As protein: CASSSPSFEKSRDRDQETQYF. The chain recombines TRBV5-1 with TRBJ2-5; 9 bases agree with TRBD1. This CDR3 contains 21 residues. The V gene's germline CDR1 is SGHRS and CDR2 YFSETQ. V lost 4 bases and J lost 0; bases outside the gene matches: 22.

This clone has a single count. This rearrangement joins TRBV9 to TRBJ1-1; tentatively, D is TRBD1 (5 bases). The CDR3 is 16 residues long. V lost 4 bases to trimming and J lost 6 bases, with 22 bases between them. Germline loops: CDR1 SGDLS, CDR2 YYNGEE. The CDR3 sequence: CASSQVGGREGSEAFF. The CDR3 region has the DNA TGTGCCAGCAGCCAAGTTGGGGGGAGAGAAGGATCTGAAGCTTTCTTT. Combining the CDR3 with reference TRBV9 and TRBJ1-1 gives the whole variable domain DSGVTQTPKHLITATGQRVTLRCSPRSGDLSVYWYQQSLDQGLQFLIQYYNGEERAKGNILERFSAQQFPDLHSELNLSSLELGDSALYFCASSQVGGREGSEAFFGQGTRLTVV.

The V gene is TRBV9, the J gene TRBJ1-3; possible D gene TRBD1, 6 bases. The CDR3 loop spans 14 amino acids. The germline V gene encodes CDR1 SGDLS and CDR2 YYNGEE. Trimming removed 4 bases from V and 7 bases from J, with 15 bases in between. This chain's CDR3 is CASSPPLGGNTIYF. The CDR3 nucleotides read TGTGCCAGCAGCCCCCCTTTAGGGGGGAACACCATATATTTT.

This chain connects TRBV30 to TRBJ2-2, with D unresolved. The CDR3 covers 13 residues. Germline V CDR1 and CDR2: GTSNPN, SVGIG (reference sequence). V was pared by 3 bases and J by 6 bases, with 11 bases between. CDR3 nucleotides: TGTGCCTGGAGAGCCTTTGCTCCCGGGGAGCTGTTTTTT. This sequence encodes CAWRAFAPGELFF.

The V gene is TRBV2, the J gene TRBJ2-3; 9 nucleotides line up with TRBD2. The V gene end was trimmed by 6 bases and the J gene end by 6 bases; junction bases not matched to a gene: 19. The CDR3 runs to 18 residues. The germline gives CDR1 SNHLY, CDR2 FYNNEI. The CDR3 sequence is CASRVSLALAGVSDTQYF. CDR3 bases: TGTGCCAGCAGGGTCAGCCTCGCTTTAGCGGGAGTTTCGGATACGCAGTATTTT.

Note on this clone: At one boundary the junction diverges from the germline segment, which might be a read error. The chain is built from TRBV7-3 and TRBJ1-1, with 10 bases aligning to TRBD1. Germline CDR1 SGHTA, CDR2 FQGTGA. The CDR3 sequence is 15 residues long. The CDR3, as DNA: TGTGCCAGCAGCGTAACGGGACAGGGGATAACGGAGGCTTTCTTT. It is translated as CASSVTGQGITEAFF. The variable domain in full, completed from reference TRBV7-3 and TRBJ1-1, reads GAGVSQTPSNKVTEKGKYVELRCDPISGHTALYWYRQSLGQGPEFLIYFQGTGAADDSGLPNDRFFAVRPEGSVSTLKIQRTERGDSAVYLCASSVTGQGITEAFFGQGTRLTVV.

The V and J genes are TRBV28 and TRBJ1-5, with D uncertain. The germline V gene encodes CDR1 MDHEN and CDR2 SYDVKM. This CDR3 is built from 15 residues. V shed 2 bases and J shed 7 bases, with 15 bases lying between them. For the CDR3, the DNA is TGTGCCAGCAGTTTACTTGGACTTGTCGGACAGCCCCAGCATTTT. The encoded protein is CASSLLGLVGQPQHF.

This clone was observed once. This chain links TRBV2 with TRBJ1-2; maybe TRBD1 (5 bases). The CDR3 extends over 12 amino acids. V was pared by 5 bases and J by 7 bases, with 11 bases between. CDR1 and CDR2 (germline): SNHLY, FYNNEI. The chain's CDR3 is CASSSRRGGYTF. The CDR3 region has the DNA TGTGCCAGCAGTTCGCGGAGGGGTGGCTACACCTTC.

V usage is TRBV28 and J usage is TRBJ2-5; possible D gene TRBD2, 5 bases. CDR1 MDHEN and CDR2 SYDVKM come from the germline V gene. The germline V and J ends were trimmed by 4 bases and 1 base, with 10 bases remaining between them. The CDR3 spans 14 residues. CDR3 coding DNA: TGTGCCAGCAGTTGGTCCGGACTCCAAGAGACCCAGTACTTC. The encoded protein is CASSWSGLQETQYF.

The chain uses TRBV5-5 and TRBJ1-4, with 8 bases lining up with TRBD1. CDR1 SGHKS and CDR2 YYEKEE come from the germline V gene (reference sequence). This CDR3 is 16 amino acids long. The ends lost 0 bases at V and 4 bases at J; junction bases unmatched: 5. CDR3 DNA sequence: TGTGCCAGCAGCTTGGTAACGGGGACAGGTAATGAAAAACTGTTTTTT. It specifies CASSLVTGTGNEKLFF. Using reference TRBV5-5 and TRBJ1-4 for the parts outside the CDR3, the full variable domain is DAGVTQSPTHLIKTRGQQVTLRCSPISGHKSVSWYQQVLGQGPQFIFQYYEKEERGRGNFPDRFSARQFPNYSSELNVNALLLGDSALYLCASSLVTGTGNEKLFFGSGTQLSVL.

The gene calls are TRBV19 and TRBJ1-3; D remains ambiguous. V gave up 5 bases and J gave up 6 bases, with 5 bases separating them. Germline lookup yields CDR1 LNHDA and CDR2 SQIVND (reference sequence). The CDR3 extends over 11 amino acids. The CDR3 DNA reads as TGTGCCAGTAGTCGATTAAACACCATATATTTT. It specifies CASSRLNTIYF.

The chain employs TRBV2 and TRBJ2-3; no clear D. The germline V gene has CDR1 SNHLY and CDR2 FYNNEI. The CDR3 runs to 13 residues. The V end was cut by 2 bases, the J end by 3 bases, with 6 bases between. CDR3 amino acids: CASSELGTDTQYF. The CDR3 DNA reads as TGTGCCAGCAGTGAATTAGGTACAGATACGCAGTATTTT.

This sequence joins TRBV15 and TRBJ2-1, with TRBD2 as a possible D gene (6 bases). The CDR3 contains 17 residues. The germline V gene encodes CDR1 LNHNV and CDR2 YYDKDF (reference sequence). The V gene lost 0 bases and the J gene lost 2 bases, with 14 bases spanning the gap. The CDR3 sequence is CATSRDVWGEPYNEQFF. The CDR3 DNA sequence: TGTGCCACCAGCAGAGATGTATGGGGGGAGCCCTACAATGAGCAGTTCTTC.

The rearrangement uses TRBV28 and TRBJ1-1; maybe TRBD1 (5 bases). V lost 3 bases to trimming and J lost 5 bases, with 13 bases between them. The CDR3 spans 14 residues. Germline CDR1 MDHEN, CDR2 SYDVKM. CDR3 coding DNA: TGTGCCAGCAGTTTGGGGCTCAGCGGGACTGAAGCTTTCTTT. Residues: CASSLGLSGTEAFF. The full variable domain, completed using reference TRBV28 and TRBJ1-1, is DVKVTQSSRYLVKRTGEKVFLECVQDMDHENMFWYRQDPGLGLRLIYFSYDVKMKEKGDIPEGYSVSREKKERFSLILESASTNQTSMYLCASSLGLSGTEAFFGQGTRLTVV.

This chain links TRBV7-2 with TRBJ2-7; 8 bases are shared with TRBD2. Germline trimming cut 6 bases from V and 2 bases from J; bases unmatched to any gene: 9. This CDR3 spans 15 amino acids. Germline-derived CDR1 and CDR2 are SGHTA and FQGNSA. Written as DNA, the CDR3 is TGTGCCAGCAGTTCTAGGACTAGCTCCCCCTACGAGCAGTACTTC. Residues: CASSSRTSSPYEQYF.

The V gene is TRBV6-6, the J gene TRBJ2-7, with 9 bases lining up with TRBD2. V lost 2 bases to trimming and J lost 0 bases; unmatched junction nucleotides: 5. The CDR3 extends over 16 amino acids. Germline V gene sequence: CDR1 MNHNY, CDR2 SVGAGI (reference sequence). In DNA, the CDR3 is TGTGCCAGCAGTTACGGGGTAGCGGGAGACTCCTACGAGCAGTACTTC. Protein product: CASSYGVAGDSYEQYF.

The chain is built from TRBV7-2 and TRBJ2-4; D unclear. CDR1 is SGHTA, CDR2 FQGNSA, per germline. CDR3 length equals 13 residues. The ends were cut back, 5 bases at V and 1 base at J, with 6 bases in the middle. CDR3 in DNA: TGTGCCAGCAGCCGTGCGGCCAAAAACATTCAGTACTTC. Its protein product is CASSRAAKNIQYF.

V gene TRBV4-2 combines with J gene TRBJ1-2; tentatively, D is TRBD1 (5 bases). The CDR3 totals 17 residues. V lost 0 bases and J lost 4, with 18 bases in between. The V gene's germline CDR1 is LGHNA and CDR2 YNFKEQ. The CDR3 loop reads CASSQEERGAPIYGYTF. CDR3 coding DNA: TGTGCCAGCAGCCAAGAGGAGCGCGGGGCGCCCATCTATGGCTACACCTTC.

The chain uses TRBV28 and TRBJ2-1; D is unclear. The CDR3 is 13 amino acids. Germline V CDR1 and CDR2: MDHEN, SYDVKM. V lost 7 bases to trimming and J lost 4 bases, with 11 bases between them. Here the CDR3 DNA reads TGTGCCAGCACCGAGGTTTCTTACAATGAGCAGTTCTTC. Translation gives CASTEVSYNEQFF.

V usage is TRBV4-1 and J usage is TRBJ1-4; D is uncertain. Germline values: CDR1 MGHRA, CDR2 YSYEKL. The ends were cut back, 2 bases at V and 3 bases at J, with 10 bases in the middle. This CDR3 region has 15 residues. The DNA of the CDR3 is TGCGCCAGCAGCCAAATTTTCAGCGCTAATGAAAAACTGTTTTTT. This translates into CASSQIFSANEKLFF.

The rearrangement links TRBV28 to TRBJ1-5, with D unresolved. V gave up 3 bases and J gave up 2 bases, with 8 bases separating them. In germline, CDR1 is MDHEN, CDR2 SYDVKM. This CDR3 is built from 14 residues. CDR3 nucleotide sequence: TGTGCCAGCAGTTTTAGTGGGCGCAATCAGCCCCAGCATTTT. This encodes CASSFSGRNQPQHF.